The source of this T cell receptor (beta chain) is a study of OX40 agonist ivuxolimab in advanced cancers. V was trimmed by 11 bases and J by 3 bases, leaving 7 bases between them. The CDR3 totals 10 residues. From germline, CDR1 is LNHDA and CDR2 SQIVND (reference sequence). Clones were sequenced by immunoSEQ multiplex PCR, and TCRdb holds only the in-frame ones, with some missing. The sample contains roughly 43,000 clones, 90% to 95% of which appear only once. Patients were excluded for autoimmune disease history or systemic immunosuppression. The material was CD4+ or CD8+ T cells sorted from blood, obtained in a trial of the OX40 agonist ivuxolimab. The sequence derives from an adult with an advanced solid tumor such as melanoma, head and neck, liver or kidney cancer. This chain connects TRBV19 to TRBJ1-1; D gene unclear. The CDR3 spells CAVGHTEAFF. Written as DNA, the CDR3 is TGTGCCGTTGGGCACACTGAAGCTTTCTTT.